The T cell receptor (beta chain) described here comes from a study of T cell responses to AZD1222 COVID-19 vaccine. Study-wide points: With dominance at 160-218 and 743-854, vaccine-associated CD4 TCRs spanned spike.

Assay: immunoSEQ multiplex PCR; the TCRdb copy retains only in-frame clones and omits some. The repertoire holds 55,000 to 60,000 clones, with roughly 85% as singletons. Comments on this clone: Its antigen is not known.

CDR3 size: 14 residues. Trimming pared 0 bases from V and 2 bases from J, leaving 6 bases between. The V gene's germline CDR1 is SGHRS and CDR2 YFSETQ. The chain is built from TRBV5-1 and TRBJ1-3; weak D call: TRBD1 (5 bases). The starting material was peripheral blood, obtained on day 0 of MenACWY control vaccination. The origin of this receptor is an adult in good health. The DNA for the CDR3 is TGCGCCAGCAGCTTGGGGGACCCTGGAAACACCATATATTTT. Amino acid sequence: CASSLGDPGNTIYF. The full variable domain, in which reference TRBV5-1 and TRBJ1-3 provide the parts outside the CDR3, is KAGVTQTPRYLIKTRGQQVTLSCSPISGHRSVSWYQQTPGQGLQFLFEYFSETQRNKGNFPGRFSGRQFSNSRSEMNVSTLELGDSALYLCASSLGDPGNTIYFGEGSWLTVV.